The TCR beta chain under discussion was sequenced for a study of blood T cell repertoires in COVID-19. Cohort 3 recovery required two negative PCRs, clearance, or symptom resolution. The V and J ends lost 0 bases and 6 bases respectively, with 7 bases between them. The CDR3 consists of 14 residues. CDR1 is SGHTS and CDR2 is YDEGEE in the germline V gene. In the authors' methods: Estimation of nucleated cell counts was performed using reference gene primer amplification. TCRdb's copy holds only in-frame clones and misses some; the assay was immunoSEQ multiplex PCR. Clone size and V and J calls were adopted from that table, with D and trimming inferred from the DNA. The sample includes approximately 210,000 clones, 87% of them seen just once.

The material sequenced was PBMCs or T cells enriched from blood (not recorded which). The TCR sequence derives from a woman aged 25-40 years who had recovered from COVID-19. This sequence joins TRBV5-8 and TRBJ1-6; D might be TRBD1 (5 bases). In DNA, the CDR3 is TGTGCCAGCAGCTTGGACAGGACTAATTCACCCCTCCACTTT. It codes for CASSLDRTNSPLHF.